What follows describes a single TCR beta chain. Its antigen target is currently unknown. No qualities accompany the bases; no much larger clone lies one base away. The library was obtained by 5' RACE. The run used a NextSeq 500. Unique molecular identifiers were attached to individual cDNA molecules in the TCR library protocol so that sequencing error and PCR bias could be corrected. Sequencing covered both TCR alpha and beta chains, and within each sample the abundances of alpha and beta sequences were tightly co-correlated. The authors' pipeline ran thus. V gene, J gene and CDR3 annotation of TCR sequences was performed with Decombinator V4. TCRs were defined as expanded if a significant change between any two time points was detected under a Poisson model with p below 0.0001. Abundances of TCRs were expressed as counts per million after normalisation to the total number of TCRs sequenced in each sample. MAIT TCRs were defined by TRAV1-2 paired with TRAJ12, TRAJ20 or TRAJ33, and iNKT TCRs by TRAV10 paired with TRAJ18. VDJdb, accessed 1 November 2021, was searched for CMV, EBV and SARS-CoV-2 annotated TCRs, excluding TCRs annotated for multiple antigens. Through fastp at Q25 and MiXCR, TCRdb rebuilt clones from the public reads, retaining in-frame beta chains. Each CDR3 protein gets just one entry, which takes the most common genes and DNA from the rows behind it. The V and J calls here are based on TCRdb, not the publication. In this sample the table shows fewer than 65,000 distinct CDR3 sequences, around 8.5% of which occur a single time. More than 20% of the sample is held by the ten biggest clonotypes.

CDR1 and CDR2 were assigned from the germline V gene as MNHEY and SVGEGT. A distance of 15 bases separates the germline ends of V and J, which lose 8 bases and 2 bases respectively. The CDR3 runs 14 residues from the cysteine to the phenylalanine. Kept here is only the CDR3 DNA, which spans 42 bases and is read in frame from base 1. The record originates from a study of early T cells in non-severe SARS-CoV-2 infection listed by TCRdb under 2021. About the full investigation: Because TCR sequencing relied on bulk RNA taken from unsorted whole blood, pairing of alpha and beta chains was not possible.

Study-level results and caveats: Matching against VDJdb was skewed toward anti-spike CD8 responses, likely underestimated virus-specific expansions, and missed private and CD4 specificities.

A case-control design nested within a healthcare worker cohort in London, UK, was used, with weekly nasopharyngeal swab PCR tests and blood sampling performed. Between 23 and 31 March 2020, the week of the UK lockdown, healthcare workers were enrolled and then followed up weekly for as long as 16 weeks. This receptor chain uses TRBV6-2 or TRBV6-3 and TRBJ1-1; TRBD1 is a possible D gene, resting on 6 matching bases. The TCR was taken from an adult who was a healthcare worker with PCR-confirmed SARS-CoV-2 infection or an uninfected control (not recorded which). What was sequenced was whole blood. This receptor carries the CDR3 CASFTGTPNTEAFF. In nucleotides, the sequence is TGTGCCAGCTTCACCGGGACACCAAACACTGAAGCTTTCTTT.